A selection of T cell receptor beta chains follows, all from one sample in a study of CD8 T cells in Susac syndrome. TCRdb redid the calling of the immunoSEQ multiplex PCR reads with MiXCR, one entry per CDR3 protein. The repertoire includes around 170,000 distinct CDR3 sequences, around 95% of them detected once, and 0.098% sits in the top ten. Specimen: CD4+ T cells from PBMCs. These receptors were obtained from a human donor with Susac syndrome. CDR3s include the opening cysteine and the closing phenylalanine or tryptophan. Each record gives: V gene, CDR3 protein.

>TRBV19
CASSRSAKETQYF
>TRBV5-4
CASSADRGQIGTDTQYF
>TRBV30
CAWSAYGTGELFF
>TRBV10-1
CASSRTPADTQYF
>TRBV25-1
CASSEWLMGGGELFF
>TRBV28
CASIPGMNTEAFF
>TRBV30
CAQSASSGNTIYF
>TRBV24-1
CATSEGSGSTSSYNEQFF
>TRBV12-3/TRBV12-4
CASNLGRNTGELFF
>TRBV20-1
CSARDGRTGELFF
>TRBV27
CASKLPGTNYNEQFF
>TRBV6-6
CASSYLDGSYGYTF
>TRBV7-2
CASSLGQGDRLHF
>TRBV27
CASSLTGLQNYGYTF
>TRBV12-3/TRBV12-4
CASAGYSYEQYF
>TRBV7-6
CASSPGDSRGYTF
>TRBV6-5
CASSYRALGSYEQYF
>TRBV28
CASSLGALPQYF
>TRBV20-1
CSAAGGLGSPLHF
>TRBV20-1
CSASLTGADTQYF
>TRBV9
CASSVATGIFSGTNVLTF
>TRBV9
CASSHPGTLPNYGYTF
>TRBV5-1
CASSFGTGGLEETQYF
>TRBV9
CASSPPGGPYNEQFF
>TRBV5-1
CASSFGADFSYEQYF
>TRBV9
CASSVLAGGHKIF
>TRBV29-1
CSVEDILGVHGYTF